These 18 T cell receptor beta chains were sequenced from one sample in a study of beta chain features in type 1 diabetes. Study-wide results and caveats: Within each of all four CD4+ subsets, Type 1 diabetes patients had TCRB CDR3s that were moderately but significantly shorter.

Every bit of the isolated RNA underwent reverse transcription, so sequencing read expressed TCRB transcripts. Repertoires were generated with immunoSEQ multiplex PCR, while TCRdb's copy carries only in-frame clones and drops some. The table shows roughly 150,000 clones, with approximately 8% occurring only once. Their antigens are not known. Material: central memory CD4+ T cells from blood. The receptor source for this set is a woman in her 40s with type 1 diabetes.

This clone was detected only a few times. V is TRBV7-9 and J is TRBJ2-3; 12 bases are a match to TRBD2. The CDR3 has 18 residues. V lost 1 base to trimming and J lost 2 bases; unmatched junction nucleotides: 7. Germline V CDR1 and CDR2: SEHNR, FQNEAQ (reference sequence). As DNA, the CDR3 is TGTGCCAGCAGCTTAGGACTAGCGGGGGAAAGGAACACAGATACGCAGTATTTT. Translation: CASSLGLAGERNTDTQYF.

This clone was picked up a small number of times. This chain connects TRBV4-2 to TRBJ1-2; possibly TRBD1 for D (6 bases). Looked up from germline, CDR1 is LGHNA and CDR2 is YNFKEQ. The V end was cut by 4 bases, the J end by 5 bases, with 17 bases between. The CDR3 spans 15 residues. The CDR3 region is CASSLTRQAIYGYTF. Here the CDR3 DNA reads TGTGCCAGCAGCCTTACTAGACAGGCAATATATGGCTACACCTTC.

The chain links TRBV5-1 to TRBJ2-5; D might be TRBD2 (6 bases). Germline lookup yields CDR1 SGHRS and CDR2 YFSETQ. CDR3 length: 13 residues. The V end was cut by 4 bases, the J end by 4 bases, with 11 bases between. The chain's CDR3 is CASSGAGRETQYF. The CDR3 nucleotides are TGCGCCAGCAGCGGGGCGGGAAGAGAGACCCAGTACTTC.

This clone was observed a single time. This rearrangement joins TRBV4-1 to TRBJ2-1, with 8 bases fitting TRBD1. V dropped 3 bases and J dropped 2; count of bases not matched to a gene: 6. Germline V gene lookup returns CDR1 MGHRA and CDR2 YSYEKL. This CDR3 comprises 16 residues. The CDR3 sequence is CASSHGGQGPYNEQFF. The CDR3, as DNA: TGCGCCAGCAGCCACGGCGGACAGGGACCCTACAATGAGCAGTTCTTC.

This clone was picked up a small number of times. The chain links TRBV7-9 to TRBJ2-1; D gene uncertain. The length of the CDR3 is 14 residues. Trimming removed 1 base at V and 8 bases at J, with 12 bases between. The V gene's germline CDR1 is SEHNR and CDR2 FQNEAQ (reference sequence). CDR3 sequence: CASSLDSGFDEQFF. In DNA form, the CDR3 reads TGTGCCAGCAGCTTAGACTCAGGCTTCGATGAGCAGTTCTTC.

The V gene is TRBV5-1, the J gene TRBJ2-6, with 7 bases aligning to TRBD1. V lost 2 bases, J lost 0 bases, and 8 bases stayed unmatched. The length of the CDR3 is 18 residues. Germline loops: CDR1 SGHRS, CDR2 YFSETQ. The CDR3 reads CASSFSVTGPSGANVLTF. CDR3 sequence (DNA): TGCGCCAGCAGCTTCAGTGTGACAGGGCCCTCTGGGGCCAACGTCCTGACTTTC.

This clone was recorded a few times. The chain links TRBV2 to TRBJ2-3, with 8 bases fitting TRBD1. Germline values: CDR1 SNHLY, CDR2 FYNNEI. The CDR3 is made up of 15 amino acids. The ends lost 4 bases at V and 5 bases at J; junction bases unmatched: 8. Here the CDR3 DNA reads TGTGCCAGCAGTGTTAGACAGGGGTCGAGAGATACGCAGTATTTT. It specifies CASSVRQGSRDTQYF.

Points on this clone: This CDR3 is also generated by other DNA sequences in the sample. The rearrangement links TRBV25-1 to TRBJ2-7; 7 positions match TRBD2. The germline V gene has CDR1 MGHDK and CDR2 SYGVNS. The V and J ends lost 6 bases and 4 bases, in that order; junction bases with no gene match: 0. The CDR3 contains 11 residues. CDR3 nucleotide sequence: TGTGCCAGCAGGGGAGGGTACGAGCAGTACTTC. Amino acids: CASRGGYEQYF.

The V gene is TRBV27, the J gene TRBJ2-7, with no clear D. The CDR3 has 15 amino acids. Trimming took off 3 bases at V and 0 bases at J, with 12 bases between the two ends. The germline V gene encodes CDR1 MNHEY and CDR2 SMNVEV (reference sequence). In DNA, the CDR3 is TGTGCCAGCAGTTTCTGGTCCCCCAGCTCCTACGAGCAGTACTTC. It specifies CASSFWSPSSYEQYF.

The genes are TRBV30 and TRBJ2-2, with 12 bases matching TRBD2. Germline V gene sequence: CDR1 GTSNPN, CDR2 SVGIG (reference sequence). J gave up 6 bases and V 1 base, and 3 bases lay outside the gene matches. The CDR3 is made up of 15 amino acids. CDR3 DNA sequence: TGTGCCTGGAGTGGGACTAGCGGGATCGCCGGGGAGCTGTTTTTT. Translated, it gives CAWSGTSGIAGELFF.

CDR3 in amino acids: CASSLTSGGPGFYEQYF. For the CDR3, the DNA is TGCGCCAGCAGCTTGACTAGCGGGGGCCCCGGCTTTTACGAGCAGTACTTC. The genes are TRBV5-1 and TRBJ2-7, with 11 bases matching TRBD2. V trimming: 1 base; J trimming: 4 bases; junction bases outside the gene matches: 10. The CDR3 length is 17 residues. Germline lookup yields CDR1 SGHRS and CDR2 YFSETQ.

This clone has just a few counts. The chain combines TRBV6-5 with TRBJ1-1; tentatively, D is TRBD1 (5 bases). The germline V gene has CDR1 MNHEY and CDR2 SVGAGI. The germline V and J ends were trimmed by 0 bases and 4 bases, with 12 bases remaining between them. CDR3 length: 15 amino acids. As DNA, the CDR3 is TGTGCCAGCAGTTACTCCATCGCCGGGGGCACTGAAGCTTTCTTT. Translating gives CASSYSIAGGTEAFF.

The chain recombines TRBV5-1 with TRBJ1-1, with a possible D match to TRBD1 (5 bases). Germline assignment: CDR1 SGHRS and CDR2 YFSETQ. The CDR3 extends over 13 amino acids. Trimming took off 4 bases at V and 4 bases at J, with 11 bases between the two ends. The CDR3 coding sequence is TGCGCCAGCAGCCCGGGACTCGGCACTGAAGCTTTCTTT. Its protein product is CASSPGLGTEAFF.

The V and J genes are TRBV2 and TRBJ2-1, with a weak D call TRBD2 (6 bases). This CDR3 spans 15 amino acids. Trimming took off 10 bases at V and 3 bases at J, with 19 bases between the two ends. Germline assignment: CDR1 SNHLY and CDR2 FYNNEI. CDR3: CATDTTAGSYNEQFF. DNA of the CDR3: TGTGCCACCGACACAACGGCGGGAAGCTACAATGAGCAGTTCTTC. Drawing the rest from reference TRBV2 and TRBJ2-1, the complete variable domain is EPEVTQTPSHQVTQMGQEVILRCVPISNHLYFYWYRQILGQKVEFLVSFYNNEISEKSEIFDDQFSVERPDGSNFTLKIRSTKLEDSAMYFCATDTTAGSYNEQFFGPGTRLTVL.

This clone turned up a few times. V and J are TRBV7-3 and TRBJ2-7; TRBD1 matches 9 bases. This CDR3 comprises 15 residues. V shed 4 bases, J shed 3 bases, and the junction held 7 bases outside the gene matches. Looked up from germline, CDR1 is SGHTA and CDR2 is FQGTGA. The DNA of the CDR3 is TGTGCCAGCAGCTCCAACGCGGGACAGGGCTACGAGCAGTACTTC. Protein product: CASSSNAGQGYEQYF.

This clone appeared a few times. The chain carries TRBV11-3 and TRBJ2-1; TRBD1 aligns across 7 bases. J gave up 4 bases and V 5 bases, and 8 bases lay outside the gene matches. Looked up from germline, CDR1 is SGHNT and CDR2 is YENEEA. The CDR3 covers 15 residues. The CDR3 DNA follows: TGTGCCAGCAGCCCGACAACGGGACAGTACAATGAGCAGTTCTTC. Translating it yields CASSPTTGQYNEQFF. The full variable domain, completed using reference TRBV11-3 and TRBJ2-1, is EAGVVQSPRYKIIEKKQPVAFWCNPISGHNTLYWYLQNLGQGPELLIRYENEEAVDDSQLPKDRFSAERLKGVDSTLKIQPAELGDSAVYLCASSPTTGQYNEQFFGPGTRLTVL.

This clone occurred a few times. The chain uses TRBV9 and TRBJ2-7, with D possibly matching TRBD2 (5 bases). Looked up from germline, CDR1 is SGDLS and CDR2 is YYNGEE. The CDR3 spans 16 residues. V shed 0 bases and J shed 5 bases, with 18 bases lying between them. The CDR3 DNA follows: TGTGCCAGCAGCGTAGGTCTAGCTTCCGCTGCCCACGAGCAGTACTTC. It encodes CASSVGLASAAHEQYF. The full variable domain, completed using reference TRBV9 and TRBJ2-7, is DSGVTQTPKHLITATGQRVTLRCSPRSGDLSVYWYQQSLDQGLQFLIQYYNGEERAKGNILERFSAQQFPDLHSELNLSSLELGDSALYFCASSVGLASAAHEQYFGPGTRLTVT.

The rearrangement links TRBV7-2 to TRBJ1-1; no clear D gene. V was cut by 0 bases and J by 1 base, with 6 bases left in between. Germline CDR1 is SGHTA and CDR2 is FQGNSA. This CDR3 has 14 amino acids. The CDR3 protein is CASSLARWNTEAFF. In DNA, the CDR3 is TGTGCCAGCAGCTTAGCGAGGTGGAACACTGAAGCTTTCTTT.